Below are 12 T cell receptor beta chains sequenced from a single sample in a study of T-cell reconstitution after alpha-beta-depleted transplantation in children. The TCRbeta library was prepared with unique molecular identifiers. MiXCR, applied by TCRdb to the PCR reads, yields one record per CDR3 protein. The table lists approximately 510,000 distinct CDR3 sequences, approximately 20% of them singletons. The sample here was PBMCs from the stem cell graft donor, taken from the stem cell graft. All receptors derive from a human donor who donated a stem cell graft to a child with acute lymphoblastic leukemia.

The rearrangement links TRBV3-1 to TRBJ1-5; 8 bases match TRBD1. In germline, CDR1 is LGHDT, CDR2 YNNKEL (reference sequence). The V gene end was trimmed by 4 bases and the J gene end by 4 bases; junction bases not matched to a gene: 6. The CDR3 extends over 15 amino acids. CDR3 bases: TGTGCCAGCAGCCCGAGGACAGGGCCAAATCAGCCCCAGCATTTT. This codes for CASSPRTGPNQPQHF.

The V and J genes are TRBV12-3 or TRBV12-4 and TRBJ1-4; the D gene is possibly TRBD1 (6 bases). The CDR3 covers 16 residues. V dropped 5 bases and J dropped 0 bases, with 13 bases sitting between them. The CDR3 DNA is TGTGCCAGCAGTCTACAGGGTAGTCCAACTAATGAAAAACTGTTTTTT. Its translation is CASSLQGSPTNEKLFF.

The chain has TRBV5-1 and TRBJ2-7; TRBD1 aligns across 8 bases. The V gene end was trimmed by 4 bases and the J gene end by 6 bases; junction bases not matched to a gene: 12. From germline, CDR1 is SGHRS and CDR2 YFSETQ. This CDR3 spans 15 amino acids. The CDR3 protein is CASSGISRTGGEQYF. The CDR3 DNA sequence: TGCGCCAGCAGCGGAATCTCGAGAACAGGGGGCGAGCAGTACTTC.

On this clonotype: A read error may produce the germline difference seen at one junction end. The chain couples TRBV18 to TRBJ2-1, with 7 bases lining up with TRBD2. Per the germline V gene, CDR1 is KGHSH and CDR2 is LQKENI. The CDR3 is 15 residues long. The CDR3 sequence: CASSPLGRDYNEQFF. CDR3 bases: TGTGCCAGCTCCCCACTAGGGAGGGACTACAATGAGCAGTTCTTC.

The sample holds a few counts of this clonotype. The J gene is TRBJ2-1, the V gene TRBV9, with 9 bases identical to TRBD2. The J segment lost 3 bases and the V segment lost 4 bases, leaving 8 bases of the junction unmatched. The CDR3 is 16 residues long. Germline-derived CDR1 and CDR2 are SGDLS and YYNGEE. CDR3 loop: CASSYYLTSGYNEQFF. The CDR3 nucleotides are TGTGCCAGCAGCTATTACTTGACTAGCGGCTACAATGAGCAGTTCTTC.

The chain recombines TRBV5-1 with TRBJ2-3; D is tentatively TRBD1 or TRBD2 (5 bases each). The CDR3 is made up of 13 amino acids. Trimming cost V 5 bases and J 6 bases, with 13 bases left between them. From germline, CDR1 is SGHRS and CDR2 YFSETQ. The CDR3 is CASRGTQRDTQYF. The DNA for the CDR3 is TGCGCCAGCAGAGGGACCCAGCGGGATACGCAGTATTTT.

This clonotype was seen only a few times. This chain uses TRBV29-1 with TRBJ2-7; TRBD1 is a possible D gene (5 bases). Germline V gene sequence: CDR1 SQVTM, CDR2 ANQGSEA. The germline V and J ends were trimmed by 7 bases and 5 bases, with 15 bases remaining between them. The length of the CDR3 is 12 residues. The CDR3 DNA is TGCAGCGGATGGGAAGACAGCGACGAGCAGTACTTC. Its protein is CSGWEDSDEQYF.

The V call is TRBV12-3 or TRBV12-4, the J call TRBJ2-1; 8 positions agree with TRBD1. V lost 3 bases to trimming and J lost 9 bases; unmatched junction nucleotides: 7. The CDR3 contains 14 residues. The CDR3 DNA follows: TGTGCCAGCAGTTTCAGGGGGCTTGGAGGTGAGCAGTTCTTC. As protein: CASSFRGLGGEQFF.

The chain links TRBV12-3 or TRBV12-4 to TRBJ2-3; D is uncertain. The CDR3 is made up of 14 amino acids. The germline V and J ends were trimmed by 7 bases and 3 bases, with 14 bases remaining between them. DNA for the CDR3: TGTGCCAGCATCAAGTGGTGGAGAACAGATACGCAGTATTTT. Amino acid sequence: CASIKWWRTDTQYF.

This clonotype has at least ten counts. This chain connects TRBV5-6 to TRBJ2-5; 15 nucleotides align to TRBD2. CDR3 length: 15 amino acids. Germline loops: CDR1 SGHDT, CDR2 YYEEEE. Unmatched junction bases numbered 3, after V lost 4 bases and J lost 5 bases. The CDR3 bases are TGTGCCAGCAGCCAGGGGACTAGCGGGAGGGAGACCCAGTACTTC. This gives the protein CASSQGTSGRETQYF.

In the case of this clonotype: One end of the junction does not line up with germline, which may come from a read error. This chain uses TRBV20-1 with TRBJ2-3; possibly TRBD2 for D (6 bases). There are 15 residues in the CDR3. CDR1 and CDR2 (germline): DFQATT, SNEGSKA (reference sequence). DNA for the CDR3: TGCAGTGCCAGAGCCTATTCGGGAGCGTCAGATACGCAGTATTTT. Translation: CSARAYSGASDTQYF.

The chain is built from TRBV7-9 and TRBJ2-1; D remains unclear. Germline V gene data show CDR1 as SEHNR and CDR2 as FQNEAQ (reference sequence). There are 15 residues in the CDR3. Trimming shortened V by 1 base and J by 3 bases, and 10 bases separated the two germline ends. The CDR3 region has the DNA TGTGCCAGCAGCTTAGAACTAAAGATCTACAATGAGCAGTTCTTC. Translating gives CASSLELKIYNEQFF.